These 21 T cell receptor beta chains were all obtained from the same sample, sequenced in a study of blood T cells in healthy people across ages. A sample-barcoded 5' primer and a J-beta primer mix were used in a second PCR of roughly 7 to 11 cycles. TCRdb ran MiXCR on the 5' RACE reads and lists one entry per CDR3 protein. In the table there are 700,000 or so distinct CDR3 sequences, about 24% of which are singletons. Sequencing was carried out using blood. The receptors were sampled from a man between 65 and 80 years old in good health.

There are a few counts of this clonotype. V usage is TRBV5-1 and J usage is TRBJ1-1, with unresolved D. The CDR3 contains 14 residues. Germline assignment: CDR1 SGHRS and CDR2 YFSETQ. Trimming took off 3 bases at V and 5 bases at J, with 14 bases between the two ends. CDR3 nucleotides: TGCGCCAGCAGCTCAACCTATGGGCGGACTGAAGCTTTCTTT. It translates to CASSSTYGRTEAFF.

This clonotype turned up a few times. V is TRBV25-1 and J is TRBJ2-4, with TRBD2 matching 8 bases. The J segment lost 0 bases and the V segment lost 8 bases, leaving 9 bases of the junction unmatched. The CDR3 is 16 amino acids. The germline CDR1 and CDR2 sequences are MGHDK and SYGVNS. The CDR3 sequence: CASSLAGGRAKNIQYF. CDR3 DNA: TGTGCCAGCTCCCTGGCGGGGGGAAGAGCCAAAAACATTCAGTACTTC.

This clonotype came up a few times. The chain couples TRBV7-2 to TRBJ2-3; 7 positions match TRBD2. This CDR3 comprises 13 residues. The V segment lost 6 bases and the J segment 4 bases; nucleotides outside the gene matches: 4. The germline gives CDR1 SGHTA, CDR2 FQGNSA. CDR3 amino acids: CASRWGGADTQYF. The DNA of the CDR3 is TGTGCCAGCAGGTGGGGGGGTGCAGATACGCAGTATTTT.

The chain employs TRBV7-2 and TRBJ2-3; 15 bases line up with TRBD2. Unmatched junction bases numbered 3, after V lost 0 bases and J lost 5 bases. This CDR3 region has 17 residues. The germline V gene has CDR1 SGHTA and CDR2 FQGNSA. The CDR3 region has the DNA TGTGCCAGCAGCTTAGCGGGACTAGCGGGAGGAAAAGATACGCAGTATTTT. Protein sequence: CASSLAGLAGGKDTQYF.

This clonotype occurred a few times. The chain is built from TRBV5-1 and TRBJ2-5; D might be TRBD1 (6 bases). Germline V gene sequence: CDR1 SGHRS, CDR2 YFSETQ. V lost 4 bases and J lost 5, with 18 bases in between. The CDR3 runs to 15 residues. The CDR3 loop is CASSPPGQNLETQYF. The CDR3 DNA is TGCGCCAGCAGCCCCCCCGGACAGAACCTTGAGACCCAGTACTTC.

The chain employs TRBV12-3 or TRBV12-4 and TRBJ1-1, with a weak D call TRBD1 (5 bases). The CDR3 consists of 14 residues. Trimming took off 6 bases at V and 2 bases at J, with 13 bases between the two ends. The CDR3 loop is CASRVGLQNTEAFF. CDR3 nucleotide sequence: TGTGCCAGCAGGGTGGGACTCCAAAACACTGAAGCTTTCTTT.

This clonotype was seen a few times. The rearrangement links TRBV2 to TRBJ2-1; possible D gene TRBD2, 5 bases. The V end was cut by 8 bases, the J end by 10 bases, with 18 bases between. The CDR3 is 13 amino acids. Germline V gene data show CDR1 as SNHLY and CDR2 as FYNNEI. The CDR3, as DNA: TGTGCCAGCTCCCCGGAGGATTCTGGGGAGCAGTTCTTC. It specifies CASSPEDSGEQFF.

The chain links TRBV6-5 to TRBJ1-2; no clear D. The CDR3 consists of 13 residues. CDR1 and CDR2 (germline): MNHEY, SVGAGI. V was cut by 0 bases and J by 5 bases, with 7 bases left in between. The CDR3 DNA reads as TGTGCCAGCAGTTACTCTCGGGGATATGGCTACACCTTC. Its protein product is CASSYSRGYGYTF.

The CDR3 coding sequence is TGTGCCAGCAGCGTAGGAATCATCCAGGGAAAGAACACTGAAGCTTTCTTT. Protein: CASSVGIIQGKNTEAFF. The chain links TRBV9 to TRBJ1-1, with D possibly being TRBD1 (5 bases). Trimming stripped 0 bases from V and 1 base from J, with 16 bases between. The CDR3 is 17 residues long. Germline CDR1 is SGDLS and CDR2 is YYNGEE.

This clonotype was counted a few times. The chain combines TRBV18 with TRBJ1-2; 10 bases agree with TRBD1. V dropped 3 bases and J dropped 6; count of bases not matched to a gene: 7. The CDR3 spans 15 residues. Germline CDR1 and CDR2: KGHSH and LQKENI. The CDR3: CASSPQGTGDDGYTF. CDR3 DNA sequence: TGTGCCAGCTCACCTCAAGGGACAGGGGACGATGGCTACACCTTC.

This chain uses TRBV11-2 with TRBJ2-5; D unresolved. The DNA matches TRBJ2-1 better at its end, which makes the J call doubtful. Germline V gene data show CDR1 as SGHAT and CDR2 as FQNNGV. The CDR3 has 12 amino acids. This CDR3 reads CASSLITSGQFF. The DNA for the CDR3 is TGTGCCAGCAGCTTAATAACCTCTGGGCAGTTCTTC.

The chain links TRBV9 to TRBJ2-3; 11 bases match TRBD1. J lost 6 bases, V lost 2 bases, and 14 bases had no gene match. This CDR3 comprises 18 residues. Per the germline V gene, CDR1 is SGDLS and CDR2 is YYNGEE. CDR3 DNA: TGTGCCAGCAGCGTGGGTAACGGACAGGGGGCTTTTTCGGATACGCAGTATTTT. It encodes CASSVGNGQGAFSDTQYF.

This clonotype was counted a few times. The chain joins TRBV13 to TRBJ1-3; D is unresolved. V was trimmed by 5 bases and J by 4 bases, leaving 9 bases between them. Looked up from germline, CDR1 is PRHDT and CDR2 is FYEKMQ (reference sequence). The CDR3 has 13 amino acids. DNA of the CDR3: TGTGCCAGCAGCCGCGGCGGGGGAAACACCATATATTTT. Translation: CASSRGGGNTIYF.

This clonotype was seen more than once but under ten times. This chain uses TRBV14 with TRBJ2-4, with 11 bases that match TRBD2. CDR1 and CDR2 from the germline V gene are SGHDN and FVKESK. The CDR3 runs 14 residues. The V gene end was trimmed by 2 bases and the J gene end by 8 bases; junction bases not matched to a gene: 2. CDR3 sequence reads: CASSQLAGGDIQYF. As DNA, the CDR3 is TGTGCCAGCAGCCAATTAGCGGGAGGGGACATTCAGTACTTC.

The chain couples TRBV20-1 to TRBJ1-4; D remains unclear. V was shortened by 6 bases and J by 6 bases, with 17 bases between the two germline ends. The germline V gene has CDR1 DFQATT and CDR2 SNEGSKA (reference sequence). This CDR3 spans 14 amino acids. CDR3 DNA sequence: TGCAGTGCCCAACAACCCCAGGCGGATGAAAAACTGTTTTTT. Encoded protein: CSAQQPQADEKLFF.

This clonotype was found a few times. V and J are TRBV24-1 and TRBJ1-5, with D possibly TRBD1 on 5 matching bases. V was cut by 5 bases and J by 7 bases, with 14 bases left in between. CDR1 KGHDR and CDR2 SFDVKD come from the germline V gene. The CDR3 length is 14 residues. The CDR3 region is CATSAQGGTQPQHF. The CDR3 DNA sequence: TGTGCCACCAGTGCGCAGGGAGGGACGCAGCCCCAGCATTTT.

This chain joins TRBV12-3 or TRBV12-4 and TRBJ1-5; D perhaps matches TRBD1 (6 bases). Trimming left V 5 bases short and J 6 bases short, with 8 bases between. The CDR3 consists of 12 residues. The CDR3 sequence is CASSTGFQPQHF. CDR3 bases: TGTGCCAGCAGTACAGGGTTTCAGCCCCAGCATTTT.

This chain links TRBV5-1 with TRBJ1-2; 10 bases align to TRBD1. V was pared by 4 bases and J by 3 bases, with 6 bases of the junction left unmatched. Germline V gives CDR1 SGHRS, CDR2 YFSETQ. This CDR3 comprises 15 residues. The CDR3 region has the DNA TGCGCCAGCAGCGTGACAGGGGGCGCATACTATGGCTACACCTTC. This gives the protein CASSVTGGAYYGYTF. Drawing the rest from reference TRBV5-1 and TRBJ1-2, the complete variable domain is KAGVTQTPRYLIKTRGQQVTLSCSPISGHRSVSWYQQTPGQGLQFLFEYFSETQRNKGNFPGRFSGRQFSNSRSEMNVSTLELGDSALYLCASSVTGGAYYGYTFGSGTRLTVV.

The rearrangement links TRBV16 to TRBJ2-5; D call uncertain. The DNA matches TRBJ2-7 better at its end, which makes the J call doubtful. This CDR3 has 15 residues. Germline V lookup: CDR1 KGHSY, CDR2 FQNENV. DNA of the CDR3: TGTGCCAGCAGCCAATCTTCCGGACCTACCTACGAGCAGTACTTC. This encodes CASSQSSGPTYEQYF.

The chain recombines TRBV20-1 with TRBJ1-1, with D possibly TRBD1 on 5 matching bases. The CDR3 runs 13 residues. The germline CDR1 and CDR2 sequences are DFQATT and SNEGSKA (reference sequence). CDR3 loop: CKPGGRANTEAFF. CDR3 nucleotides: TGCAAACCCGGAGGCAGGGCGAACACTGAAGCTTTCTTT.

There are a few counts of this clonotype. The chain is built from TRBV5-6 and TRBJ1-4, with no clear D. In germline, CDR1 is SGHDT, CDR2 YYEEEE. Trimming left V 4 bases short and J 10 bases short, with 20 bases between. CDR3 length equals 15 residues. CDR3 sequence: CASSPQTGPLVKLFF. CDR3 DNA: TGTGCCAGCAGCCCGCAAACCGGGCCTCTCGTAAAACTGTTTTTT. Full variable domain (missing parts from reference TRBV5-6 and TRBJ1-4): DAGVTQSPTHLIKTRGQQVTLRCSPKSGHDTVSWYQQALGQGPQFIFQYYEEEERQRGNFPDRFSGHQFPNYSSELNVNALLLGDSALYLCASSPQTGPLVKLFFGSGTQLSVL.